Below, one T cell receptor beta chain is given with its context. The data stem from a study of control samples from healthy donors and cancer patients. The protocol was immunoSEQ multiplex PCR, while the TCRdb copy is restricted to in-frame clones and leaves out a portion. Of 52,000 or so clones listed, 94% are singletons. CDR1 and CDR2 from the germline V gene are LNHNV and YYDKDF (reference sequence). V lost 11 bases to trimming and J lost 4 bases, with 21 bases between them. There are 14 residues in the CDR3. The sequenced sample was blood. The receptor comes from a man aged 30 to 39 in good health. The V call is TRBV15, the J call TRBJ2-7; D is unresolved. The CDR3 DNA sequence: TGTGCCTCTCTCGACTTAAAAGGTTTTTACGAGCAGTACTTC. Its translation: CASLDLKGFYEQYF.